This T cell receptor beta chain is drawn from a study of a mutant IDH1 vaccine in newly diagnosed glioma (dated by TCRdb to 2020 to 2023). Background on the whole study: Vaccination was initiated 4-6 weeks after radiotherapy alone, or concurrently with temozolomide cycles in the chemotherapy-containing groups. Peripheral blood samples were drawn at six visits, namely V03 (baseline), V05, V07, V10, V12 and V13. Longitudinal TCRB deep sequencing was done for some 26 treated patients, wherever samples were available for exploratory analyses. Of the roughly 31 treated patients, approximately 60% were male and approximately 40% were female, and the mean age was roughly 38 years. Before enrollment, most patients had been given radiochemotherapy with temozolomide as standard therapy, while the rest had received either radiotherapy alone or temozolomide alone. The week-35 safety follow-up was designated visit V12, and the week-47 end of study was designated visit V13. Points the paper makes about the study in general: Immune responses induced by the vaccine were seen in approximately 93% of patients across multiple MHC alleles. PBMC samples for TCRB deep sequencing were selected based on availability. Changes in the top peripheral T cell clonotypes picked up by TCRB sequencing did not appear to be linked to pseudoprogression. The authors noted that analyses of patient blood samples could not be reproduced because of sample limitations.

Counted from cysteine to phenylalanine, this CDR3 has 15 amino acids. Only the CDR3 part of the read is kept: 45 bases, read in frame from the first base. The junction carries 12 bases between V and J, which are trimmed by 3 bases and 1 base respectively. CDR1 and CDR2, per the germline V gene, are KGHSH and LQKENI. The library was prepared using the immunoSEQ multiplex PCR assay. Rearranged TCR beta chain sequences were amplified using the hsTCRB Kit according to the manufacturer's protocol. TCRB libraries were sequenced on an Illumina MiSeq. In the paper's pipeline: The proprietary platform of the kit vendor was used for demultiplexing, trimming and gene mapping. The immuneACCESS repertoire file appears here via TCRdb, limited to in-frame rearrangements. These files lack a portion of the clones; in checked studies, under half of the deficit traces to unresolved V genes, and the cause of the others is not known. V, J and clone size were drawn from that table, and D and trimming were deduced from the DNA. This sample lists around 65,000 clones; roughly four fifths were detected once. The ten largest account for 3.5% to 4% of the sample.

Read against the paper, the sample's time point label means: week 47, end of study. Each vaccine dose, consisting of 300 ug of a 20-mer mutant IDH1 peptide in Montanide, was administered subcutaneously with topical imiquimod. Across visits V03 through V10, patients got a total of eight vaccinations, given in weeks 1, 3, 5, 7, 11, 15, 19 and 23. Donors had newly diagnosed WHO grade 3 or 4 IDH1-mutant astrocytomas with loss of nuclear ATRX. The samples were drawn from NOA16, a multicentre, single-arm, open-label phase I trial in Germany that tested a mutant IDH1 peptide vaccine in humans for the first time. The DNeasy Blood and Tissue Kit was used to extract genomic DNA from EDTA blood for TCRB sequencing. Concerning this clone itself: Its specific antigen is unknown. No clone much larger than this one lies a single base away; base qualities are absent.

The sequencing used PBMCs, collected from a glioma patient whose treatment included an IDH1 peptide vaccine. Recombination connected TRBV18 to TRBJ1-1, with TRBD1 as a weak D call on 6 bases. The source is a man aged 30 to 39 with glioma. The DNA is as follows: TGTGCCAGCTCACCCCGGGGGCGACGGAACACTGAAGCTTTCTTT. This encodes CASSPRGRRNTEAFF.